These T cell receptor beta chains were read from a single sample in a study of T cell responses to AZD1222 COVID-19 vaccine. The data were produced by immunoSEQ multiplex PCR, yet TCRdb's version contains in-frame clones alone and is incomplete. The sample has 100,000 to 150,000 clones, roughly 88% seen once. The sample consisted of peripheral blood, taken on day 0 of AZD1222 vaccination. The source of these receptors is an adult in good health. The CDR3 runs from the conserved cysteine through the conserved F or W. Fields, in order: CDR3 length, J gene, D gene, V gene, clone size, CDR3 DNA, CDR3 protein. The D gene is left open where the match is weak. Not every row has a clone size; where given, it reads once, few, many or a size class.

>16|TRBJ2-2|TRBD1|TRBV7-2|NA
TGTGCCAGCAGCCAGGACAGGGGCGTCGGGACCGGGGAGCTGTTTTTT
CASSQDRGVGTGELFF
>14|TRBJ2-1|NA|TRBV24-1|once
TGTGCCACCAGTGATTTTCGGGGCTCAAATGAGCAGTTCTTC
CATSDFRGSNEQFF
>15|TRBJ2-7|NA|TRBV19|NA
TGTGCCAGTAAAGTCTCGGGGTACAGGGACGGGGAGCAGTACTTC
CASKVSGYRDGEQYF
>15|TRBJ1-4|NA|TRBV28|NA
TGTGCCAGCAGTTTAATACGACAGCAGAATGAAAAACTGTTTTTT
CASSLIRQQNEKLFF
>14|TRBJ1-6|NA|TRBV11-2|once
TGTGCCAGCAGCTTAGTATCAGGGAATTCACCCCTCCACTTT
CASSLVSGNSPLHF
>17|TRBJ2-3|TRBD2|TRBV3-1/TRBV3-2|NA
TGTGCCAGCAGCCAAGGATTAGGAGCGGGAGGGTCAGATACGCAGTATTTT
CASSQGLGAGGSDTQYF
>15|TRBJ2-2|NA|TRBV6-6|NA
TGTGCCAGCAGGGACGGACGAACGAACACCGGGGAGCTGTTTTTT
CASRDGRTNTGELFF
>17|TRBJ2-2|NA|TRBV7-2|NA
TGTGCCAGCAGCTTAGCTAGGGGCAGGGTGAACACCGGGGAGCTGTTTTTT
CASSLARGRVNTGELFF
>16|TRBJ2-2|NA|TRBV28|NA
TGTGCCAGCAGTGGCCCGGGACGGACGAACACCGGGGAGCTGTTTTTT
CASSGPGRTNTGELFF
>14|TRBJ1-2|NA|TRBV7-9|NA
TGTGCCAGCAGCTTATCGGGGCAGCACTATGGCTACACCTTC
CASSLSGQHYGYTF
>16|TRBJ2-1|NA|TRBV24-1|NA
TGTGCCACCAGTGATGGTCGGCGGGGTCCCTACAATGAGCAGTTCTTC
CATSDGRRGPYNEQFF
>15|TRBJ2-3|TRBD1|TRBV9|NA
TGTGCCAGCAGCGTGAGGGGGACAGGGGCAGATACGCAGTATTTT
CASSVRGTGADTQYF
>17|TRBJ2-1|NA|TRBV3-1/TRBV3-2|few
TGTGCCAGCAGCCAATCACTTGGTGGGAGCTCCTACAATGAGCAGTTCTTC
CASSQSLGGSSYNEQFF
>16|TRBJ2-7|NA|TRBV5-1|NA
TGCGCCAGCAGCTTGGCCCCCGGCACGACCGCCTACGAGCAGTACTTC
CASSLAPGTTAYEQYF
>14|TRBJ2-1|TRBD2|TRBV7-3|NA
TGTGCCAGCAGTAGGCTAGCGGGGGACAATGAGCAGTTCTTC
CASSRLAGDNEQFF
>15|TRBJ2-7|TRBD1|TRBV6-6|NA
TGTGCCAGCATTACCGGGACAGGGAGTATATACGAGCAGTACTTC
CASITGTGSIYEQYF
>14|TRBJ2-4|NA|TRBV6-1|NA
TGTGCCAGCAGTGAAGTCAGCCCCCGGAACATTCAGTACTTC
CASSEVSPRNIQYF
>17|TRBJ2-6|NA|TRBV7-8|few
TGTGCCAGCAGCTTAGACCAAGGGGCGCATGGGGCCAACGTCCTGACTTTC
CASSLDQGAHGANVLTF
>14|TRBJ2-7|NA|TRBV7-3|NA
TGTGCCAGCAGCTTAGGACAGAGCTCCTACGAGCAGTACTTC
CASSLGQSSYEQYF
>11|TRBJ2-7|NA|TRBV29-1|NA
TGCAGCGTAGGATTCTCCTACGAGCAGTACTTC
CSVGFSYEQYF
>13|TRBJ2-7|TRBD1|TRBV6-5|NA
TGTGCCAGCAGCCGGGACAGGGCCTACGAGCAGTACTTC
CASSRDRAYEQYF
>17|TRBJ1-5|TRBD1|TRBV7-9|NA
TGTGCCAGCAGCCCCGGGACAGGGGGGATTTTCAATCAGCCCCAGCATTTT
CASSPGTGGIFNQPQHF
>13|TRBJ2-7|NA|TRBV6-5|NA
TGTGCCAGCAGTTACGGACAGATCTACGAGCAGTACTTC
CASSYGQIYEQYF
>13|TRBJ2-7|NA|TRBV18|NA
TGTGCCAGCTCACCACCAAGCTCCTACGAGCAGTACTTC
CASSPPSSYEQYF
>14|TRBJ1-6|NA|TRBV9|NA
TGTGCCAGCAGCGTAGGCCCAGGGAATTCACCCCTCCACTTT
CASSVGPGNSPLHF
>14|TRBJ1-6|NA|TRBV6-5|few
TGTGCCAGCAGGGACCCGACAGGAAATTCACCCCTCCACTTT
CASRDPTGNSPLHF
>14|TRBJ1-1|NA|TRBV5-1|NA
TGCGCCAGCAGCTCCCGGCCCTCCGGAAATGAAGCTTTCTTT
CASSSRPSGNEAFF
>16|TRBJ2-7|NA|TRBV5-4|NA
TGTGCCAGCAGCCCAGAGTCGGGTTGGGGATCCTACGAGCAGTACTTC
CASSPESGWGSYEQYF
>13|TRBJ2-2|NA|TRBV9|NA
TGTGCCAGCAGCAGCAAGAACACCGGGGAGCTGTTTTTT
CASSSKNTGELFF
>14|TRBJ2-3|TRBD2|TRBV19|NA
TGTGCCAGTAGGACGGGAGGGAGAACAGATACGCAGTATTTT
CASRTGGRTDTQYF
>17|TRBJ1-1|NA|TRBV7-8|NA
TGTGCCAGCAGCGAGAGGCGAGTCTTTGGCCTTGGCACTGAAGCTTTCTTT
CASSERRVFGLGTEAFF
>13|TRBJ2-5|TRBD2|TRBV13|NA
TGTGCCAGCAGCTTTGGGACTAGGGGGACCCAGTACTTC
CASSFGTRGTQYF
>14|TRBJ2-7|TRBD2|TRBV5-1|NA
TGCGCCAGCAGCTTGGACGGGGAGGGCTACGAGCAGTACTTC
CASSLDGEGYEQYF
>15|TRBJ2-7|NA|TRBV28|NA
TGTGCCAGCAGGGGGCATTATCGAGAGTTCTACGAGCAGTACTTC
CASRGHYREFYEQYF
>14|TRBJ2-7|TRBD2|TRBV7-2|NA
TGTGCCAGCAGCTTAATAGCGGGAGGGGGCGAGCAGTACTTC
CASSLIAGGGEQYF
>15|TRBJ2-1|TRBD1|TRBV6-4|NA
TGTGCCAGCAGTGACGAGACAGGGGGTAACAATGAGCAGTTCTTC
CASSDETGGNNEQFF
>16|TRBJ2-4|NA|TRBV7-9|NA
TGTGCCAGCAGCTACAACAGGGAGAGGGCCAAAAACATTCAGTACTTC
CASSYNRERAKNIQYF
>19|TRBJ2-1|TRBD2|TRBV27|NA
TGTGCCAGCCAAATCGACAGGGGGCTAGGGACTAGCGGGACCAATGAGCAGTTCTTC
CASQIDRGLGTSGTNEQFF
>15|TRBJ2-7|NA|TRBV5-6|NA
TGTGCCAGCAGCTTGGTTTTAGAGGGATGGAACGAGCAGTACTTC
CASSLVLEGWNEQYF
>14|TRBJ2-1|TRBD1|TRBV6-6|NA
TGTGCCAGCAGCCCGGGACAGGGGGTCTATGAGCAGTTCTTC
CASSPGQGVYEQFF